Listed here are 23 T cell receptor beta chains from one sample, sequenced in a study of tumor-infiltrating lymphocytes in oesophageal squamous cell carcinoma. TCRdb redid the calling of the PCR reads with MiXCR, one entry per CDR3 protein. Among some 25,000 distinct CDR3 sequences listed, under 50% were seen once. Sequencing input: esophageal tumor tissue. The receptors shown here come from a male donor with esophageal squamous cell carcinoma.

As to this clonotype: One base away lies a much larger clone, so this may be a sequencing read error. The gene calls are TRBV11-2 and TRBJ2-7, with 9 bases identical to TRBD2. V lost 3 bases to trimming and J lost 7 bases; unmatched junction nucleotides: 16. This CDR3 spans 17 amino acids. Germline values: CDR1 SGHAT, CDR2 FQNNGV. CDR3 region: CASSLGSGGMDYNEQYF. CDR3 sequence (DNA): TGTGCCAGCAGCTTGGGAAGCGGGGGGATGGACTACAATGAGCAGTACTTC.

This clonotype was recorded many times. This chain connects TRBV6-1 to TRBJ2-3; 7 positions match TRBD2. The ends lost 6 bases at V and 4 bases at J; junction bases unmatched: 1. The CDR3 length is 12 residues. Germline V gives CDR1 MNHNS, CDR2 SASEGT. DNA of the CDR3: TGTGCCAGCAGGGGAGGGGCAGATACGCAGTATTTT. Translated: CASRGGADTQYF.

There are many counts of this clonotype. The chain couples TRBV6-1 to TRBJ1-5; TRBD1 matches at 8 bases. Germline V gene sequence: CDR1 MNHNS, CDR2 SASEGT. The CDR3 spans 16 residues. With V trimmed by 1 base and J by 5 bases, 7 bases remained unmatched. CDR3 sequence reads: CASSEGDRKMYQPQHF. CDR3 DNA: TGTGCCAGCAGTGAAGGGGACAGGAAGATGTATCAGCCCCAGCATTTT.

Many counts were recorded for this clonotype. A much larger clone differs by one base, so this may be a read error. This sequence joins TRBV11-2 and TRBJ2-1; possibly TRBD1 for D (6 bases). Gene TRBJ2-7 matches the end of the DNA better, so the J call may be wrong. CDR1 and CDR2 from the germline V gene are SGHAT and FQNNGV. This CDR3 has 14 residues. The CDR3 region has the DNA TGTGCCAGCACCAACGACAGGTCCTACAATGAGCAGTACTTC. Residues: CASTNDRSYNEQYF.

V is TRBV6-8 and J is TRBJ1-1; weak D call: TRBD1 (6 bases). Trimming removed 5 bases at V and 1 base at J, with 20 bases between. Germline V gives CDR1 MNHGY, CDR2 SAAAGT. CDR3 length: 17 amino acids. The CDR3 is CASSGREGGYRNTEAFF. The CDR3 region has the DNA TGTGCCAGCAGTGGCCGGGAGGGGGGTTACAGGAACACTGAAGCTTTCTTT.

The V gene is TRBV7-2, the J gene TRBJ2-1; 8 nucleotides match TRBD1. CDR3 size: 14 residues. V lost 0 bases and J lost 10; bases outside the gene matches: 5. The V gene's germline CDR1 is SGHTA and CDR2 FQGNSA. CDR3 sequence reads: CASSLAWTGSEQFF. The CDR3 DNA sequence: TGTGCCAGCAGCTTAGCGTGGACAGGGTCCGAGCAGTTCTTC.

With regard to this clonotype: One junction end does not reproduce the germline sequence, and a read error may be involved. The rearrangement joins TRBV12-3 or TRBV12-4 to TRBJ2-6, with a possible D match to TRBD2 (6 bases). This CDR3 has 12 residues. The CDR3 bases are TGTGCCAGCAACTGGGAGCGGGCAACCCAGTGCTTC. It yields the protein CASNWERATQCF.

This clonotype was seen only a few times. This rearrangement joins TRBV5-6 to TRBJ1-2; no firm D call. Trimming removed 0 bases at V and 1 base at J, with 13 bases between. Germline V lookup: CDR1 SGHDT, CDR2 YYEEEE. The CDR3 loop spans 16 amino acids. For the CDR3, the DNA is TGTGCCAGCAGCTTGGAGCTACTCGTCTTTAACTATGGCTACACCTTC. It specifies CASSLELLVFNYGYTF.

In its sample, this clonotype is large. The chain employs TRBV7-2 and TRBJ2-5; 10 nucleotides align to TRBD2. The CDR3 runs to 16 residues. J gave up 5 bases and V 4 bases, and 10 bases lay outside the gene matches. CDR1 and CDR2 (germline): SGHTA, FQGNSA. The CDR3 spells CASSSTAGGLSETQYF. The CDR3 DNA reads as TGTGCCAGCAGCTCCACAGCGGGGGGGCTCTCTGAGACCCAGTACTTC.

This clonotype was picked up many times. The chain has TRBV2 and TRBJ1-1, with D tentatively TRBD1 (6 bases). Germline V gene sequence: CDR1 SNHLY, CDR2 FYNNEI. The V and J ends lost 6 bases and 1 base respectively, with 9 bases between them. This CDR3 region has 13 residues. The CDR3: CASRPGANTEAFF. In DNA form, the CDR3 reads TGTGCCAGCAGGCCGGGGGCGAACACTGAAGCTTTCTTT.

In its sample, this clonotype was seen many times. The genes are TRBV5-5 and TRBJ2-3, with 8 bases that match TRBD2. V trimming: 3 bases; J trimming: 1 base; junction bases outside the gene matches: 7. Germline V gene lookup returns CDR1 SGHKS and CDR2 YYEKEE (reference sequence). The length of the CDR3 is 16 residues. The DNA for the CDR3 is TGTGCCAGCAGCTCTGGACTAGCTGCCCGCACAGATACGCAGTATTTT. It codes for CASSSGLAARTDTQYF.

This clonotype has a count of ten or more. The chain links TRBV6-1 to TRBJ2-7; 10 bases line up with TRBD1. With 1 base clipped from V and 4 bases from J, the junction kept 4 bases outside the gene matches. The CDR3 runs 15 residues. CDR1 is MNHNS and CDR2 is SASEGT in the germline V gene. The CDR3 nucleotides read TGTGCCAGCAGTGAAGGGGGACAGGGGTGGTACGAGCAGTACTTC. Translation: CASSEGGQGWYEQYF.

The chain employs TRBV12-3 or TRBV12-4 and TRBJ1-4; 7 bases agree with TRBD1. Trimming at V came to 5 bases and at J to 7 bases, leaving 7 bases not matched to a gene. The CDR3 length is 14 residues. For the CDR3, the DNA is TGTGCCAGCAGTCTACAGGGGAGAGTTGAAAAACTGTTTTTT. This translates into CASSLQGRVEKLFF.

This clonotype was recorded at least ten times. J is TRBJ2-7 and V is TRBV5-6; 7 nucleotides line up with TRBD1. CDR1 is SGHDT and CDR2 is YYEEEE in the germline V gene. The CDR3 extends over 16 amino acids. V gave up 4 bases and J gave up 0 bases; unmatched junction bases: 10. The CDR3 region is CASSSYRDSSSYEQYF. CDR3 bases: TGTGCCAGCAGCAGTTACCGGGACAGCTCCTCCTACGAGCAGTACTTC.

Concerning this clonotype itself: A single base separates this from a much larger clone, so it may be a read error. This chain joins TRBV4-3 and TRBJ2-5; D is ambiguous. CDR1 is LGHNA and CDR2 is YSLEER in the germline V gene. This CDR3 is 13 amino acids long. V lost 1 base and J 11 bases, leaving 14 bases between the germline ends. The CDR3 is CASSQARRLEQYF. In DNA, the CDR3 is TGCGCCAGCAGCCAAGCCAGGCGGCTTGAGCAGTACTTC.

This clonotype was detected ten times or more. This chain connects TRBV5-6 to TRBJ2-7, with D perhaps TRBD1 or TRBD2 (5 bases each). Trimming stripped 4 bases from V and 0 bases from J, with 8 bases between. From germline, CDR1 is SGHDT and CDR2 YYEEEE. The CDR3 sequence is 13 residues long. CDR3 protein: CASSGTDSYEQYF. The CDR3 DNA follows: TGTGCCAGCAGCGGGACGGACTCCTACGAGCAGTACTTC. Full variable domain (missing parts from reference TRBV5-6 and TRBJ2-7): DAGVTQSPTHLIKTRGQQVTLRCSPKSGHDTVSWYQQALGQGPQFIFQYYEEEERQRGNFPDRFSGHQFPNYSSELNVNALLLGDSALYLCASSGTDSYEQYFGPGTRLTVT.

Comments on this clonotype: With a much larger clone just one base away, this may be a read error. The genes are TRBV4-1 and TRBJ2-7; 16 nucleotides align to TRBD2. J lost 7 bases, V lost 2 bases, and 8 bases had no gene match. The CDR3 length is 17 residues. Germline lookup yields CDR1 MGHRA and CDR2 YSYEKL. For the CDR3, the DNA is TGCGCCAGCAGCCAACCGGGACTAGCGGGAGGGTACAATGAGCAGTACTTC. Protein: CASSQPGLAGGYNEQYF.

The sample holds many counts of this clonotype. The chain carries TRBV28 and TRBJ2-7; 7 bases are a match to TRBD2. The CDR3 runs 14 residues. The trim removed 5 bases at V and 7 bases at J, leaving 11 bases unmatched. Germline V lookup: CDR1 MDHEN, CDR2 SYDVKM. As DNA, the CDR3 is TGTGCCAGCAGTATAAATTGGGGGGGGAATGAGCAGTACTTC. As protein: CASSINWGGNEQYF.

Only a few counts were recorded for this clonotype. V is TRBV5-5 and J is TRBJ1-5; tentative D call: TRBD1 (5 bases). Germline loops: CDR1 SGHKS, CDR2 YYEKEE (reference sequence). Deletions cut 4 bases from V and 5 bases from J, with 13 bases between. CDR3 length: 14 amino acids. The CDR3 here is CASSLWTGDQPQHF. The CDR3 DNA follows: TGTGCCAGCAGCCTGTGGACGGGGGATCAGCCCCAGCATTTT. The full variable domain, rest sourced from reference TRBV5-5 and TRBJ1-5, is DAGVTQSPTHLIKTRGQQVTLRCSPISGHKSVSWYQQVLGQGPQFIFQYYEKEERGRGNFPDRFSARQFPNYSSELNVNALLLGDSALYLCASSLWTGDQPQHFGDGTRLSIL.

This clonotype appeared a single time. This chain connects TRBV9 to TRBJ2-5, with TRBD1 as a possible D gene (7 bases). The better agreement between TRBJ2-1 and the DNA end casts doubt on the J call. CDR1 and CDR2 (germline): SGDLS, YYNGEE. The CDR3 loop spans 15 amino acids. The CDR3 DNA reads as TGTGCCAGCAGCGAGGCAGGGGGGCTGGTCAATGAGCAGTTCTTC. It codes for CASSEAGGLVNEQFF.

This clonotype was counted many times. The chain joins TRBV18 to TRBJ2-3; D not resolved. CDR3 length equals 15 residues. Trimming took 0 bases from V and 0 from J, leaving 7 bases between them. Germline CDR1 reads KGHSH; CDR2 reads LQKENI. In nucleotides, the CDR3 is TGTGCCAGCTCACCACCGGATACTAGCACAGATACGCAGTATTTT. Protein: CASSPPDTSTDTQYF. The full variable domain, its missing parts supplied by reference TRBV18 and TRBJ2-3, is NAGVMQNPRHLVRRRGQEARLRCSPMKGHSHVYWYRQLPEEGLKFMVYLQKENIIDESGMPKERFSAEFPKEGPSILRIQQVVRGDSAAYFCASSPPDTSTDTQYFGPGTRLTVL.

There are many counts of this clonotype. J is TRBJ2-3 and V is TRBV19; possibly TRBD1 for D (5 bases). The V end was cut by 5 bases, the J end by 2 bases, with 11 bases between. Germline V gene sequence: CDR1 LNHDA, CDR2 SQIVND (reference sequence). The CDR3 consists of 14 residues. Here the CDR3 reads CASSPDRLTDTQYF. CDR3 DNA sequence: TGTGCCAGTAGTCCTGACAGACTCACAGATACGCAGTATTTT.

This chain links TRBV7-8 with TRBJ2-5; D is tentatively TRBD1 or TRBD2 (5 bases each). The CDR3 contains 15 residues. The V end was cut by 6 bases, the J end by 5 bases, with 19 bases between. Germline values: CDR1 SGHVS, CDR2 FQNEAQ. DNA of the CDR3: TGTGCCAGCAGACCACGGCGAGGGGCGAAGGAGACCCAGTACTTC. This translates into CASRPRRGAKETQYF.